A selection of T cell receptor beta chains follows, all from one sample in a study of shared clonotypes between healthy human individuals. The method was immunoSEQ multiplex PCR; TCRdb's version includes in-frame clones alone and lacks a portion of them. The sample consists of roughly 2.4 million clones, 95% of them appearing once. The material sequenced was naive CD4+ T cells sorted from blood. The receptor set was obtained from a man aged 18 to 30 in good health. CDR3s include the opening cysteine and the closing phenylalanine or tryptophan. Each record gives: V gene, CDR3 length, D gene, J gene, CDR3 protein, CDR3 DNA. D genes are given only for firm matches.

v_call: TRBV28; cdr3_length: 14; d_call: TRBD1; j_call: TRBJ1-4; cdr3_aa: CASSSPGQPEKLFF; cdr3_nt: TGTGCCAGCAGTTCACCGGGACAGCCTGAAAAACTGTTTTTT
v_call: TRBV6-1; cdr3_length: 15; d_call: NA; j_call: TRBJ1-4; cdr3_aa: CASSDRGLTNEKLFF; cdr3_nt: TGTGCCAGCAGTGATAGGGGTTTAACTAATGAAAAACTGTTTTTT
v_call: TRBV7-7; cdr3_length: 13; d_call: TRBD2; j_call: TRBJ2-2; cdr3_aa: CASGLAATGELFF; cdr3_nt: TGTGCTAGCGGGCTAGCGGCCACCGGGGAGCTGTTTTTT
v_call: TRBV6-1; cdr3_length: 12; d_call: NA; j_call: TRBJ2-7; cdr3_aa: CASSRNSYEQYF; cdr3_nt: TGTGCCAGCAGCAGGAACTCCTACGAGCAGTACTTC
v_call: TRBV6-5; cdr3_length: 13; d_call: NA; j_call: TRBJ2-7; cdr3_aa: CASSRGLSYEQYF; cdr3_nt: TGTGCCAGCAGTCGGGGACTTTCATACGAGCAGTACTTC
v_call: TRBV19; cdr3_length: 14; d_call: TRBD1; j_call: TRBJ1-4; cdr3_aa: CASRATGGTEKLFF; cdr3_nt: TGTGCCAGTAGGGCGACAGGGGGGACTGAAAAACTGTTTTTT
v_call: TRBV5-1; cdr3_length: 16; d_call: TRBD1; j_call: TRBJ2-7; cdr3_aa: CASSSGQGFLLHEQYF; cdr3_nt: TGCGCCAGCAGCTCGGGACAGGGCTTTTTGCTCCACGAGCAGTACTTC
v_call: TRBV27; cdr3_length: 15; d_call: NA; j_call: TRBJ2-3; cdr3_aa: CASSFSGLLLDTQYF; cdr3_nt: TGTGCCAGCAGTTTTTCGGGACTCCTATTGGATACGCAGTATTTT
v_call: TRBV5-6; cdr3_length: 16; d_call: NA; j_call: TRBJ2-2; cdr3_aa: CASSLTAIRGTGELFF; cdr3_nt: TGTGCCAGCAGCTTGACAGCTATTAGAGGCACCGGGGAGCTGTTTTTT
v_call: TRBV6-4; cdr3_length: 15; d_call: NA; j_call: TRBJ1-2; cdr3_aa: CASSSTDTPNYGYTF; cdr3_nt: TGTGCCAGCAGCTCGACAGATACCCCTAACTATGGCTACACCTTC
v_call: TRBV6-5; cdr3_length: 12; d_call: NA; j_call: TRBJ2-7; cdr3_aa: CASSYSGSEQYF; cdr3_nt: TGTGCCAGCAGTTACTCGGGGTCCGAGCAGTACTTC
v_call: TRBV6-5; cdr3_length: 12; d_call: NA; j_call: TRBJ2-7; cdr3_aa: CASSRAGYEQYF; cdr3_nt: TGTGCCAGCAGCCGGGCGGGATACGAGCAGTACTTC
v_call: TRBV30; cdr3_length: 12; d_call: NA; j_call: TRBJ1-2; cdr3_aa: CAWKPNVYGYTF; cdr3_nt: TGTGCCTGGAAACCCAATGTCTATGGCTACACCTTC
v_call: TRBV7-8; cdr3_length: 16; d_call: NA; j_call: TRBJ2-2; cdr3_aa: CASSLAAGLKTGELFF; cdr3_nt: TGTGCCAGCAGCTTAGCCGCGGGACTGAAAACCGGGGAGCTGTTTTTT
v_call: TRBV21-1; cdr3_length: 16; d_call: NA; j_call: TRBJ1-5; cdr3_aa: CASSITGAGGSQPQHF; cdr3_nt: TGTGCCAGCAGCATAACGGGAGCAGGGGGCAGTCAGCCCCAGCATTTT
v_call: TRBV7-8; cdr3_length: 17; d_call: TRBD2; j_call: TRBJ2-2; cdr3_aa: CASSLDGLAGVTGELFF; cdr3_nt: TGTGCCAGCAGCTTAGATGGATTAGCGGGGGTTACCGGGGAGCTGTTTTTT
v_call: TRBV10-3; cdr3_length: 15; d_call: NA; j_call: TRBJ1-2; cdr3_aa: CAISDGRDNNYGYTF; cdr3_nt: TGTGCCATCAGTGACGGGAGGGACAACAACTATGGCTACACCTTC
v_call: TRBV7-2; cdr3_length: 17; d_call: TRBD2; j_call: TRBJ2-3; cdr3_aa: CASSLGPGLAGTDTQYF; cdr3_nt: TGTGCCAGCAGCTTAGGCCCGGGACTAGCGGGCACAGATACGCAGTATTTT
v_call: TRBV28; cdr3_length: 13; d_call: TRBD1; j_call: TRBJ2-7; cdr3_aa: CASRTGAPYEQYF; cdr3_nt: TGTGCCAGCAGGACAGGGGCGCCCTACGAGCAGTACTTC
v_call: TRBV6-1; cdr3_length: 15; d_call: TRBD2; j_call: TRBJ2-2; cdr3_aa: CASMPSGTFTGELFF; cdr3_nt: TGTGCCAGCATGCCCAGCGGGACTTTCACCGGGGAGCTGTTTTTT
v_call: TRBV19; cdr3_length: 16; d_call: NA; j_call: TRBJ1-2; cdr3_aa: CASSISDSGSFLGYTF; cdr3_nt: TGTGCCAGTAGTATCTCGGACAGCGGGAGTTTTCTTGGCTACACCTTC
v_call: TRBV5-1; cdr3_length: 15; d_call: TRBD1; j_call: TRBJ2-1; cdr3_aa: CASSSAGTGYNEQFF; cdr3_nt: TGCGCCAGCAGCTCTGCCGGGACAGGGTACAATGAGCAGTTCTTC
v_call: TRBV7-9; cdr3_length: 15; d_call: TRBD2; j_call: TRBJ2-3; cdr3_aa: CASSQGLAGADTQYF; cdr3_nt: TGTGCCAGCAGCCAGGGACTAGCGGGGGCAGATACGCAGTATTTT
v_call: TRBV5-1; cdr3_length: 13; d_call: TRBD2; j_call: TRBJ2-3; cdr3_aa: CASRLASTDTQYF; cdr3_nt: TGCGCCAGCCGACTAGCCAGCACAGATACGCAGTATTTT
v_call: TRBV7-8; cdr3_length: 15; d_call: TRBD1; j_call: TRBJ1-5; cdr3_aa: CASSLDRGGGQPQHF; cdr3_nt: TGTGCCAGCAGCTTAGACAGGGGAGGGGGTCAGCCCCAGCATTTT
v_call: TRBV10-1; cdr3_length: 11; d_call: NA; j_call: TRBJ2-7; cdr3_aa: CATNEGYEQYF; cdr3_nt: TGCGCCACCAACGAAGGGTACGAGCAGTACTTC
v_call: TRBV6-1; cdr3_length: 16; d_call: NA; j_call: TRBJ2-4; cdr3_aa: CASSESRALGQNIQYF; cdr3_nt: TGTGCCAGCAGTGAATCCCGGGCCCTGGGGCAAAACATTCAGTACTTC